Listed below are T cell receptor beta chains from one sample, sequenced in a study of blood T cells in healthy people across ages. Using its own MiXCR run on the 5' RACE reads, TCRdb lists one record per CDR3 protein. The sample has around 850,000 distinct CDR3 sequences, 36% seen once. The material sequenced was blood. The receptor set was obtained from a man aged 18 to 30 in good health. The CDR3 runs from the conserved cysteine through the conserved F or W. The order of the fields is V gene, D gene, clone size, J gene, CDR3 DNA, CDR3 protein. A D gene is named only where the DNA matches it firmly. Clone size is shown for a subset of rows, as once, few, many or a class of expanded clone.

TRBV7-9	NA	NA	TRBJ2-1	TGTGCCAGCAGCTCCCCGATGAGCTCCTACAATGAGCAGTTCTTC	CASSSPMSSYNEQFF
TRBV15	NA	NA	TRBJ2-1	TGTGCCACCAGCAGGGCCCACGTATTCGGCCAGGGCTATGAGCAGTTCTTC	CATSRAHVFGQGYEQFF
TRBV4-2	TRBD1	NA	TRBJ1-4	TGTGCCAGCAGCCAAGAGGGCAGGGGGGAACTGTTTTTT	CASSQEGRGELFF
TRBV28	NA	many	TRBJ2-4	TGTGCCAGCAGTTCCGGGGACCAAAACATTCAGTACTTC	CASSSGDQNIQYF
TRBV9	TRBD2	NA	TRBJ2-3	TGTGCCAGCAGCGACGGGGGGGCTACAGATACGCAGTATTTT	CASSDGGATDTQYF
TRBV14	NA	NA	TRBJ2-1	TGTGCCAGCAGCCCTAGACAGTCGTACAATGAGCAGTTCTTC	CASSPRQSYNEQFF
TRBV12-3/TRBV12-4	NA	NA	TRBJ2-7	TGTGCCAGCAGTACCAGGACAGGGACTACCTACGAGCAGTACTTC	CASSTRTGTTYEQYF
TRBV15	NA	few	TRBJ1-4	TGTGCCACCAGCAGAGACCCCAGGGGCGACGAAAAACTGTTTTTT	CATSRDPRGDEKLFF
TRBV20-1	NA	NA	TRBJ1-1	TGCAGTGCTAGAGATCCACGGTCGACTCCATTATTTGCTTTCTTT	CSARDPRSTPLFAFF
TRBV10-3	NA	few	TRBJ1-5	TGTGCCATCAGTCGAGACAGAGATAGCAATCAGCCCCAGCATTTT	CAISRDRDSNQPQHF
TRBV7-9	NA	NA	TRBJ2-5	TGTGCCAGCAGCCCTGGACAGAGAGCGTACCAAGAGACCCAGTACTTC	CASSPGQRAYQETQYF
TRBV27	TRBD2	NA	TRBJ2-3	TGTGCCAGCAGCTCCCCCCAGCTAGCGGGGTGGGCAGATACGCAGTATTTT	CASSSPQLAGWADTQYF
TRBV5-1	NA	NA	TRBJ1-4	TGCGCCAGCAGCTTGAGTCTGGAACCAACTAATGAAAAACTGTTTTTT	CASSLSLEPTNEKLFF